A selection of T cell receptor beta chains follows, all from one sample in a study of post-analysis software for immune sequencing data. MiXCR was run by TCRdb on the PCR reads, yielding one entry per CDR3 protein. The repertoire holds roughly 540,000 distinct CDR3 sequences, with around a third as singletons. The sequenced sample consisted of blood. The source of these receptors is a girl aged 2 to 17 with multiple sclerosis. Both conserved end residues are part of each CDR3. The D gene is left open where the match is weak. Not every row has a clone size; where given, it reads once, few, many or a size class.

V gene: TRBV20-1; J gene: TRBJ2-1; clone size: .; D gene: .; CDR3 DNA: TGCAGTGATAGAGAAGGGACAACCCGGCGGTCCTACAATGAGCAGTTCTTC; CDR3 protein: CSDREGTTRRSYNEQFF
V gene: TRBV5-1; J gene: TRBJ2-3; clone size: .; D gene: .; CDR3 DNA: TGCGCCAGCAGGAAGGACCCAAGAAGATCTCGCACAGATACGCAGTATTTT; CDR3 protein: CASRKDPRRSRTDTQYF
V gene: TRBV5-1; J gene: TRBJ2-5; clone size: .; D gene: .; CDR3 DNA: TGCGCCAGCAGCTTGGCCGGGACTCGGCAAGAGACCCAGTACTTC; CDR3 protein: CASSLAGTRQETQYF
V gene: TRBV9; J gene: TRBJ2-3; clone size: few; D gene: .; CDR3 DNA: TGTGCCAGCACGGTAGAGGCAGGGAGGACAGATACGCAGTATTTT; CDR3 protein: CASTVEAGRTDTQYF
V gene: TRBV4-1; J gene: TRBJ2-4; clone size: few; D gene: .; CDR3 DNA: TGCGCCAGCAGCCAAGTCGGACAGGCCAAAAACATTCAGTACTTC; CDR3 protein: CASSQVGQAKNIQYF
V gene: TRBV20-1; J gene: TRBJ2-7; clone size: .; D gene: TRBD1; CDR3 DNA: TGCAGTGCTATGGACAGGGCCTCCTACTTCGTCGACGAGCAGTACTTC; CDR3 protein: CSAMDRASYFVDEQYF
V gene: TRBV10-3; J gene: TRBJ2-3; clone size: .; D gene: TRBD2; CDR3 DNA: TGTGCCATCAGTGAGGGACTAGCGGGGAGCACAGATACGCAGTATTTT; CDR3 protein: CAISEGLAGSTDTQYF
V gene: TRBV24-1; J gene: TRBJ2-5; clone size: few; D gene: TRBD2; CDR3 DNA: TGTGCCACCAGTGATCGACTAGCGGGGGCCCGAGAGACCCAGTACTTC; CDR3 protein: CATSDRLAGARETQYF
V gene: TRBV5-5; J gene: TRBJ2-7; clone size: .; D gene: .; CDR3 DNA: TGTGCCAGCAGCTTGTCCGGACCTTCCTACGAGCAGTACTTC; CDR3 protein: CASSLSGPSYEQYF
V gene: TRBV7-9; J gene: TRBJ2-2; clone size: .; D gene: .; CDR3 DNA: TGTGCCAGCAGCTCGCGACAGCACAACACCGGGGAGCTGTTTTTT; CDR3 protein: CASSSRQHNTGELFF
V gene: TRBV20-1; J gene: TRBJ2-2; clone size: few; D gene: .; CDR3 DNA: TGCAGTGCTAGAGTCCCTCGTGCTACGAACACCGGGGAGCTGTTTTTT; CDR3 protein: CSARVPRATNTGELFF
V gene: TRBV6-1; J gene: TRBJ2-7; clone size: .; D gene: .; CDR3 DNA: TGTGCCAGCAGTGAATGGGGACGGTACGAGCAGTACTTC; CDR3 protein: CASSEWGRYEQYF
V gene: TRBV6-2/TRBV6-3; J gene: TRBJ1-1; clone size: .; D gene: .; CDR3 DNA: TGTGCCAGCAGACACCGACAGCTTAACACTGAAGCTTTCTTT; CDR3 protein: CASRHRQLNTEAFF
V gene: TRBV9; J gene: TRBJ2-7; clone size: .; D gene: .; CDR3 DNA: TGTGCCAGCAGCGTAGGATGGGACGGATCCTACGAGCAGTACTTC; CDR3 protein: CASSVGWDGSYEQYF
V gene: TRBV27; J gene: TRBJ2-3; clone size: .; D gene: .; CDR3 DNA: TGTGCCAGCAGTCATAGGGAGGGCACAGATACGCAGTATTTT; CDR3 protein: CASSHREGTDTQYF
V gene: TRBV4-1; J gene: TRBJ2-7; clone size: few; D gene: .; CDR3 DNA: TGCGCCAGCAGCCAAGACCAGGATCAGACCTACGAGCAGTACTTC; CDR3 protein: CASSQDQDQTYEQYF
V gene: TRBV7-2; J gene: TRBJ1-1; clone size: .; D gene: .; CDR3 DNA: TGTGCCAGCAGAGATACAGGTAGTCCTGAAGCTTTCTTT; CDR3 protein: CASRDTGSPEAFF